These T cell receptor beta chains were read from a single sample in a study of shared clonotypes between healthy human individuals. Data came from immunoSEQ multiplex PCR; TCRdb stores just in-frame clones and leaves some out. The table lists about 520,000 clones, almost 80% of them singletons. The sequenced material came from PBMCs. The receptors derive from a woman in her forties in good health. Some clones in this sample may be carry-over from other donors' samples. The CDR3 runs from the conserved cysteine through the conserved F or W. A D gene is named only where the DNA matches it firmly. Part of the rows lack a size; the others show once, few, many or a class for expanded clones.

V gene,D gene,clone size,J gene,CDR3 protein,CDR3 DNA
TRBV11-2,TRBD2,many,TRBJ2-5,CASSPGLAGETQYF,TGTGCCAGCAGCCCGGGACTAGCGGGAGAGACCCAGTACTTC
TRBV28,.,.,TRBJ2-2,CASSASLGDTGELFF,TGTGCCAGCAGCGCCTCGCTGGGCGACACCGGGGAGCTGTTTTTT
TRBV29-1,.,.,TRBJ1-1,CSVGGGGSDTEAFF,TGCAGCGTTGGGGGGGGAGGATCGGACACTGAAGCTTTCTTT
TRBV28,.,.,TRBJ1-2,CASLPSPGAGTIYGYTF,TGTGCCAGCCTACCCTCCCCCGGGGCGGGGACAATCTATGGCTACACCTTC
TRBV6-1,.,.,TRBJ2-2,CASTLEGGRGGELFF,TGTGCCAGCACCCTAGAAGGGGGGAGGGGCGGGGAGCTGTTTTTT
TRBV2,.,.,TRBJ2-3,CASRGYTDTQYF,TGTGCCAGCAGGGGGTACACAGATACGCAGTATTTT
TRBV2,.,.,TRBJ2-1,CASSTGLYNEQFF,TGTGCCAGCAGTACCGGCCTTTACAATGAGCAGTTCTTC
TRBV10-3,.,.,TRBJ2-3,CAISAEYTDTQYF,TGTGCCATCAGTGCAGAATACACAGATACGCAGTATTTT
TRBV11-2,TRBD1,.,TRBJ2-1,CASSPTHGQGLINEQFF,TGTGCCAGCAGCCCGACTCATGGACAGGGCCTTATCAATGAGCAGTTCTTC
TRBV11-2,TRBD2,.,TRBJ2-3,CASSAGGQYF,TGTGCCAGCAGCGCGGGAGGGCAGTATTTT
TRBV11-2,.,.,TRBJ2-5,CASSFYSGGWETQYF,TGTGCCAGCAGCTTTTATAGCGGAGGGTGGGAGACCCAGTACTTC
TRBV6-4,.,few,TRBJ2-3,CASSDSAGSTDTQYF,TGTGCCAGCAGTGACTCGGCAGGCAGCACAGATACGCAGTATTTT
TRBV7-9,TRBD2,.,TRBJ2-2,CASRPSGSGTGELFF,TGTGCCAGCAGACCAAGCGGGAGTGGCACCGGGGAGCTGTTTTTT
TRBV7-7,TRBD2,.,TRBJ2-1,CASSLAGLAGGVGEQFF,TGTGCCAGCAGCTTAGCGGGACTAGCGGGAGGTGTTGGTGAGCAGTTCTTC
TRBV5-6,TRBD2,.,TRBJ2-5,CASSGGLAGGPNGETQYF,TGTGCCAGCAGCGGGGGACTAGCGGGAGGGCCCAACGGGGAGACCCAGTACTTC
TRBV11-2,.,.,TRBJ2-5,CASSLDGTREETQYF,TGTGCCAGCAGCTTAGATGGGACCAGGGAAGAGACCCAGTACTTC
TRBV11-3,.,once,TRBJ2-2,CASSLEVGELFF,TGTGCCAGCAGCTTAGAAGTCGGGGAGCTGTTTTTT
TRBV7-8,.,few,TRBJ2-1,CASSLVHNEQFF,TGTGCCAGCAGCTTAGTTCACAATGAGCAGTTCTTC
TRBV7-2,.,.,TRBJ2-4,CASSLDRAGGGDIQYF,TGTGCCAGCAGCTTAGACAGGGCAGGGGGAGGGGACATTCAGTACTTC
TRBV5-6,.,.,TRBJ2-6,CASSFGRANVLTF,TGTGCCAGCAGCTTTGGAAGGGCCAACGTCCTGACTTTC
TRBV20-1,.,.,TRBJ1-1,CSATRVPEAFF,TGCAGTGCTACCAGGGTTCCTGAAGCTTTCTTT
TRBV5-1,.,once,TRBJ2-7,CASSRVGDRGDEQYF,TGCGCCAGCAGCCGGGTTGGTGATCGGGGCGACGAGCAGTACTTC
TRBV28,.,.,TRBJ2-5,CASSSPWGQETQYF,TGTGCCAGCAGTTCTCCCTGGGGGCAAGAGACCCAGTACTTC
TRBV19,TRBD1,.,TRBJ1-5,CASSIGGGVGQPQHF,TGTGCCAGTAGTATAGGAGGGGGCGTGGGGCAGCCCCAGCATTTT
TRBV6-5,.,many,TRBJ2-7,CASRLDSSYEQYF,TGTGCCAGCAGGCTCGACAGCTCCTACGAGCAGTACTTC
TRBV4-3,TRBD2,.,TRBJ2-2,CASSQGGGSGRIGDLFF,TGCGCCAGCAGCCAAGGAGGGGGCAGCGGGAGGATCGGGGATCTGTTTTTT
TRBV2,.,.,TRBJ2-7,CASSSPNRGYEQYF,TGTGCCAGCAGTTCCCCCAATCGGGGATACGAGCAGTACTTC
TRBV7-9,.,few,TRBJ2-7,CATTRLTGTAEQYF,TGTGCCACCACCCGACTTACCGGGACGGCGGAGCAGTACTTC